Reported below is one TCR beta chain. Its antigen has not been determined. Within one base of it there is no much larger clone, and no base qualities were kept. The immunoSEQ Assay, a bias-controlled multiplex PCR, was used to amplify TCRbeta CDR3 regions from genomic DNA. Per the source publication's procedure: The number of nucleated cells in each sample was estimated from the amplification of reference gene primers within the assay. To quantify the absolute abundance of each unique TCRbeta CDR3 rearrangement, sequence reads were collapsed and filtered. For each sample, productive Simpson clonality was calculated as the square root of Simpson's diversity index across productive rearrangements. Not all clones reach the TCRdb copy of this immuneACCESS table, which keeps in-frame sequences only. Checked studies attribute under half of the gap to unresolved V genes and leave the rest unexplained. That table furnishes V, J and clone size, whereas the DNA furnished D and trimming. Recorded for this sample are about 70,000 clones; about 91% of them occurred a single time. About 7.4% of the sample goes to the ten largest clones.

Each collaborating institution followed its own protocols to collect whole blood in K2EDTA tubes. For TCRbeta analysis, collaborators shipped samples as frozen whole blood, isolated PBMCs, or DNA extracted from either of those sample types. This sample was taken from a study of blood T cell repertoires in COVID-19 (dated by TCRdb to the early 2020s). Broadly, across the study: The collaborator samples originated in the United States, Italy and Spain and spanned the acute and convalescent phases of COVID-19. The material from the prospective study consisted of cDNA or gDNA derived from T cells, B-cell-depleted T cells, or PBMCs. Subjects who had been exposed to COVID-19, were actively infected with it, or had recovered from it provided the deeply sampled blood TCRbeta repertoires that made up the dataset. The repertoires were released in a freely available public database intended as a resource for research on the immune response to SARS-CoV-2. Samples were obtained from the ongoing ImmuneRACE study (first 160 participants) and from 1,000 to 1,500 subjects provided by 6 global collaborators. Sample metadata almost always included a de-identified subject ID, COVID-19 status, age in years and sex. Where available, HLA class I and class II types were obtained from metadata supplied by the sample provider rather than from assay-based typing. The investigation overall reported the following: The amount of clinical and demographic metadata varied by source and participant and was provided uncurated.

The sample taken for sequencing was peripheral blood. This TCR was recovered from a man over 45 with active COVID-19.

DNA sequence: TGTGCCAGCAGCCGGGACAGGGAGAATGAAAAACTGTTTTTT. The translation is CASSRDRENEKLFF. This receptor chain uses TRBV6-6 and TRBJ1-4, with 9 middle bases fitting TRBD1. V ends up 6 bases short and J 5 bases short, with an unmatched junction base count of 4. Reading from cysteine to phenylalanine, the CDR3 counts 14 amino acids. This entry keeps only the CDR3 DNA: 42 bases, framed from base 1. The CDR1 and CDR2 encoded by the germline V gene (reference sequence) are MNHNY and SVGAGI.